Listed below are T cell receptor beta chains from one sample, sequenced in a study of OX40 agonist ivuxolimab in advanced cancers. TCRdb's table, derived via immunoSEQ multiplex PCR, lists solely in-frame clones and lacks some. The data contain over 25,000 clones, less than 85% of them seen just once; the ten biggest clones take up less than 30%. The sequenced sample was CD4+ or CD8+ T cells sorted from blood, obtained in a trial of the OX40 agonist ivuxolimab. Receptors originate from an adult with an advanced solid tumor such as melanoma, head and neck, liver or kidney cancer. The CDR3 runs from the conserved cysteine through the conserved F or W.

cdr3_aa: CASSFILAGDEQFF
v_call: TRBV11-2

cdr3_aa: CATRDKDTEAFF
v_call: TRBV10-3

cdr3_aa: CASSIGGLADYEQYF
v_call: TRBV19

cdr3_aa: CASSLVNTQYF
v_call: TRBV11-2

cdr3_aa: CASSLGQGLNTEAFF
v_call: TRBV7-6

cdr3_aa: CASSISGTGRAEAFF
v_call: TRBV7-8

cdr3_aa: CASSLHWGLTREASYEQYF
v_call: TRBV27

cdr3_aa: CASSELDRGQETQYF
v_call: TRBV6-1

cdr3_aa: CASSYSNLGWTEAFF
v_call: TRBV6-5

cdr3_aa: CASSESSSGGVDEQYF
v_call: TRBV2

cdr3_aa: CASSLGIAGTGFYNEQFF
v_call: TRBV11-2

cdr3_aa: CASSLEAGEGETQYF
v_call: TRBV11-1

cdr3_aa: CASSETDTQYF
v_call: TRBV10-1

cdr3_aa: CASSALAYRTDTQYF
v_call: TRBV7-3

cdr3_aa: CASSLSLNSPLHF
v_call: TRBV5-1

cdr3_aa: CASSLPYRGRFDEQFF
v_call: TRBV28

cdr3_aa: CASRLRAGGPYYEQYF
v_call: TRBV28

cdr3_aa: CASSLGDYGYTF
v_call: TRBV11-2

cdr3_aa: CSGQENYGYTF
v_call: TRBV20-1

cdr3_aa: CASSFGDSLEAQNIQYF
v_call: TRBV7-9

cdr3_aa: CASSLSRNTGELFF
v_call: TRBV28

cdr3_aa: CASSLAGRGGSYTQYF
v_call: TRBV7-6

cdr3_aa: CASSQNLGTGGREQYF
v_call: TRBV27

cdr3_aa: CASSSAYERNQPQHF
v_call: TRBV7-8

cdr3_aa: CASSQDSGTGKPQHF
v_call: TRBV4-1

cdr3_aa: CASSILSDDSPAQYF
v_call: TRBV19

cdr3_aa: CASSLRLAGGYEQYF
v_call: TRBV5-1

cdr3_aa: CAWSTGTGFGEQYF
v_call: TRBV30

cdr3_aa: CASSMTVRTEAFF
v_call: TRBV19

cdr3_aa: CASRIQGHYGYTF
v_call: TRBV5-8

cdr3_aa: CSVESGEGYEQYF
v_call: TRBV29-1

cdr3_aa: CASSLEGTYEQYF
v_call: TRBV7-9

cdr3_aa: CASSPHLAGAVTGELFF
v_call: TRBV7-2

cdr3_aa: CASSLLTGYNEQFF
v_call: TRBV11-2

cdr3_aa: CSVELWDPGSANEKLFF
v_call: TRBV29-1

cdr3_aa: CATQTSGGAVTQYF
v_call: TRBV6-5

cdr3_aa: CASSQVLGSNQPQHF
v_call: TRBV4-1

cdr3_aa: CASSPDLFNYNEQFF
v_call: TRBV7-9

cdr3_aa: CAYLQTTSEQYF
v_call: TRBV2

cdr3_aa: CASSILAGTTYNEQFF
v_call: TRBV19

cdr3_aa: CASSVDGGTSGLNEQFF
v_call: TRBV9

cdr3_aa: CASSLSLAENTYEQYF
v_call: TRBV5-1

cdr3_aa: CAISPDRDADTQYF
v_call: TRBV10-3

cdr3_aa: CAWSRQGGTEAFF
v_call: TRBV30

cdr3_aa: CSVESLPRTGAGNTIYF
v_call: TRBV29-1

cdr3_aa: CASSPVSAIQETQYF
v_call: TRBV11-2

cdr3_aa: CASSVWAGTSVGDEQFF
v_call: TRBV9

cdr3_aa: CASGLSLGSRATGELFF
v_call: TRBV12-5

cdr3_aa: CASSPGTGAYNEQFF
v_call: TRBV18

cdr3_aa: CASSPKGGMRQGVSEAFF
v_call: TRBV11-2

cdr3_aa: CATSRPSSDEQYF
v_call: TRBV15

cdr3_aa: CASSTGTGGEFGEKLFF
v_call: TRBV2